These 14 T cell receptor beta chains originate from one sample sequenced in a study of OX40 agonist ivuxolimab in advanced cancers. Libraries were prepared by immunoSEQ multiplex PCR; TCRdb keeps only in-frame clonotypes and omits some of them. Counted here are 75,000 to 80,000 clones, roughly 94% occurring once; the ten biggest clones make up roughly 20%. This material consisted of CD4+ or CD8+ T cells sorted from blood, taken in a trial of the OX40 agonist ivuxolimab. The receptor set was obtained from an adult with an advanced solid tumor such as melanoma, head and neck, liver or kidney cancer.

The rearrangement links TRBV7-8 to TRBJ2-7; D is unclear. This CDR3 contains 14 residues. Germline CDR1 is SGHVS and CDR2 is FQNEAQ. V was shortened by 0 bases and J by 5 bases, with 11 bases between the two germline ends. CDR3 sequence (DNA): TGTGCCAGCAGCTTAGCCGGGTTACGGGACGAGCAGTACTTC. Amino acids: CASSLAGLRDEQYF.

The chain couples TRBV6-5 to TRBJ1-5, with 8 bases that match TRBD1. This CDR3 is built from 14 residues. The germline V gene encodes CDR1 MNHEY and CDR2 SVGAGI. The V gene end was trimmed by 2 bases and the J gene end by 12 bases; junction bases not matched to a gene: 9. The DNA for the CDR3 is TGTGCCAGCAGTTACGGACAGGGAAGTATCCTCCAGCATTTT. Translating it yields CASSYGQGSILQHF.

The rearrangement uses TRBV27 and TRBJ2-3; 11 bases fit TRBD2. V dropped 5 bases and J dropped 2; count of bases not matched to a gene: 6. Germline assignment: CDR1 MNHEY and CDR2 SMNVEV (reference sequence). The CDR3 runs to 16 residues. The CDR3 nucleotides are TGTGCCAGCAGTAAGGGGACTAGCGGTGCCACAGATACGCAGTATTTT. Translation: CASSKGTSGATDTQYF.

This chain joins TRBV9 and TRBJ2-3; unclear D gene. CDR1 SGDLS and CDR2 YYNGEE come from the germline V gene. V shed 4 bases and J shed 1 base, with 4 bases lying between them. The CDR3 has 12 amino acids. The CDR3 here is CASSFGTDTQYF. CDR3 nucleotide sequence: TGTGCCAGCAGCTTCGGCACAGATACGCAGTATTTT.

The J gene is TRBJ2-7, the V gene TRBV19, with 8 bases matching TRBD1. J was trimmed by 3 bases and V by 4 bases; bases with no gene match: 2. The CDR3 is made up of 13 amino acids. Germline CDR1 reads LNHDA; CDR2 reads SQIVND (reference sequence). The CDR3 is CASSTGQGYEQYF. DNA of the CDR3: TGTGCCAGTAGTACCGGACAGGGCTACGAGCAGTACTTC. Full variable domain (outside the CDR3, taken from reference TRBV19 and TRBJ2-7): DGGITQSPKYLFRKEGQNVTLSCEQNLNHDAMYWYRQDPGQGLRLIYYSQIVNDFQKGDIAEGYSVSREKKESFPLTVTSAQKNPTAFYLCASSTGQGYEQYFGPGTRLTVT.

This clone was picked up one time. The CDR3 spells CASSFSGNQPQHF. CDR3 coding DNA: TGTGCCAGCAGTTTCTCTGGCAATCAGCCCCAGCATTTT. The rearrangement joins TRBV27 to TRBJ1-5; D is uncertain. Germline V gene lookup returns CDR1 MNHEY and CDR2 SMNVEV (reference sequence). This CDR3 is built from 13 residues. The ends were cut back, 3 bases at V and 2 bases at J, with 5 bases in the middle.

The chain joins TRBV21-1 to TRBJ2-7; TRBD2, the D gene given by the table, was not confirmed from the DNA. TRBV21-1 is termed a pseudogene. There are 17 residues in the CDR3. The CDR3 reads CASSSRTSGVLAYEQYF. The CDR3 DNA follows: TGTGCCAGCAGCTCCCGGACTAGCGGGGTTCTCGCCTACGAGCAGTACTTC.

This clone was detected only a few times. This rearrangement joins TRBV20-1 to TRBJ2-3; D gene uncertain. From germline, CDR1 is DFQATT and CDR2 SNEGSKA (reference sequence). The CDR3 sequence is 11 residues long. The V end was cut by 5 bases, the J end by 6 bases, with 9 bases between. CDR3 region: CSAPHWDTQYF. The CDR3 DNA sequence: TGCAGTGCTCCTCATTGGGATACGCAGTATTTT.

The chain employs TRBV6-5 and TRBJ1-2, with TRBD1 identical over 8 bases. The germline CDR1 and CDR2 sequences are MNHEY and SVGAGI. V was clipped by 10 bases and J by 0 bases; unmatched bases: 7. This CDR3 spans 14 amino acids. The CDR3 nucleotides read TGTGCCATCAGCGGACAGGGCGCTAACTATGGCTACACCTTC. Amino acid sequence: CAISGQGANYGYTF.

The chain employs TRBV28 and TRBJ2-7, with TRBD1 matching 7 bases. This CDR3 contains 14 residues. The trim removed 6 bases at V and 4 bases at J, leaving 9 bases unmatched. In germline, CDR1 is MDHEN, CDR2 SYDVKM. In DNA, the CDR3 is TGTGCCAGCAGCGTCACAGGGGCCCTTTACGAGCAGTACTTC. It codes for CASSVTGALYEQYF.

This chain links TRBV5-6 with TRBJ1-2; possibly TRBD1 for D (5 bases). Germline CDR1 reads SGHDT; CDR2 reads YYEEEE. The CDR3 runs to 17 residues. V lost 0 bases and J lost 4, with 19 bases in between. The CDR3 region is CASSLGWVGVGAYGYTF. The CDR3 region has the DNA TGTGCCAGCAGCTTGGGTTGGGTCGGAGTTGGGGCCTATGGCTACACCTTC.

CDR3 sequence (DNA): TGCGCCAGCAGCGACGTTGGAAGCTCCTACGAGCAGTACTTC. It encodes CASSDVGSSYEQYF. The chain links TRBV4-1 to TRBJ2-7; D uncertain. Between the trimmed V and J ends, which lost 5 bases and 0 bases, there was a span of 11 bases. The CDR3 runs to 14 residues. The germline V gene has CDR1 MGHRA and CDR2 YSYEKL.

The chain carries TRBV6-6 and TRBJ2-5, with 9 nucleotides matching TRBD2. This CDR3 is built from 16 residues. Germline values: CDR1 MNHNY, CDR2 SVGAGI (reference sequence). The V and J ends lost 2 bases and 2 bases, in that order; junction bases with no gene match: 6. The CDR3 DNA reads as TGTGCCAGCAGTTACGGGGCGGGGGGGCAGCAAGAGACCCAGTACTTC. This sequence encodes CASSYGAGGQQETQYF.

This chain uses TRBV15 with TRBJ1-4; maybe TRBD1 (5 bases). V gave up 3 bases and J gave up 8 bases, with 13 bases separating them. In germline, CDR1 is LNHNV, CDR2 YYDKDF (reference sequence). This CDR3 is 14 amino acids long. The CDR3 bases are TGTGCCACCAGCAGGGCCGGGACCCGGGAAAAACTGTTTTTT. Amino acids: CATSRAGTREKLFF.